Shown below are 5 T cell receptor beta chains from a single sample sequenced in a study of response to subunit inactivated influenza vaccine. Using its own MiXCR run on the RT-PCR reads, TCRdb lists one record per CDR3 protein. The sample lists about 610,000 distinct CDR3 sequences, around 15% occurring once. The source material was PBMCs from blood, sampled less than 13 days after vaccination. Source of these receptors: a man in his fifties who received an inactivated influenza vaccine.

This clonotype was detected many times. V and J are TRBV12-3 or TRBV12-4 and TRBJ2-1; D is uncertain. V lost 4 bases to trimming and J lost 0 bases, with 7 bases between them. The CDR3 contains 14 residues. The CDR3: CASSSPSSYNEQFF. In nucleotides, the CDR3 is TGTGCCAGCAGTTCCCCGAGCTCCTACAATGAGCAGTTCTTC.

This clonotype was observed a few times. The chain has TRBV7-8 and TRBJ2-4; D gene ambiguous. The CDR3 totals 13 residues. The ends were cut back, 0 bases at V and 7 bases at J, with 7 bases in the middle. CDR1 is SGHVS, CDR2 FQNEAQ, per germline. The CDR3, as DNA: TGTGCCAGCAGCTTAGCCGGATGGAACATTCAGTACTTC. It codes for CASSLAGWNIQYF.

V usage is TRBV11-3 and J usage is TRBJ2-1; 7 bases match TRBD1. Trimming removed 5 bases from V and 12 bases from J; junction bases left unmatched: 7. Germline CDR1 is SGHNT and CDR2 is YENEEA. The CDR3 extends over 12 amino acids. The CDR3 DNA reads TGTGCCAGCAGCCCACCCACAGGGGTGCAGTTCTTC. This sequence encodes CASSPPTGVQFF.

This clonotype was counted between two and nine times. The chain has TRBV5-1 and TRBJ2-5; the D call may be TRBD1 or TRBD2 (5 bases each). V was trimmed by 4 bases and J by 2 bases, leaving 18 bases between them. CDR1 and CDR2 from the germline V gene are SGHRS and YFSETQ. The length of the CDR3 is 16 residues. The CDR3 DNA reads TGCGCCAGCAGCCCGAGCGGTGGGGGACCTCAAGAGACCCAGTACTTC. This encodes CASSPSGGGPQETQYF.

The V call is TRBV7-2, the J call TRBJ2-3, with a tentative D call TRBD2 (5 bases). The V end was cut by 5 bases, the J end by 4 bases, with 16 bases between. Germline V CDR1 and CDR2: SGHTA, FQGNSA. This CDR3 comprises 15 residues. Written as DNA, the CDR3 is TGTGCCAGCAGCCCCCTGTCGGGGTACGCAGATACGCAGTATTTT. Protein: CASSPLSGYADTQYF.